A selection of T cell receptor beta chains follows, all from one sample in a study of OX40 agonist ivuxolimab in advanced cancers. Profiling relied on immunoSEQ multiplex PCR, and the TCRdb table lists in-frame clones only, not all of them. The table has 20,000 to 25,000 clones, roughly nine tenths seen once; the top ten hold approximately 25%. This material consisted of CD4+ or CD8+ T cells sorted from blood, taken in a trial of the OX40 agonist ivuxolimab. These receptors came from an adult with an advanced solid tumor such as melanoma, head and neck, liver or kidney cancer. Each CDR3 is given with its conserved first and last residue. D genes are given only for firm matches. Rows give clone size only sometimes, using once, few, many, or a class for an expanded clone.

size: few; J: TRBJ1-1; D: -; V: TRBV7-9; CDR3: CASTVTANTEAFF; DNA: TGTGCCAGCACCGTGACAGCGAACACTGAAGCTTTCTTT
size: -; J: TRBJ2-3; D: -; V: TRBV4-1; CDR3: CASSPEMRQVTDTQYF; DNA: TGCGCCAGCAGCCCAGAGATGAGACAGGTCACAGATACGCAGTATTTT
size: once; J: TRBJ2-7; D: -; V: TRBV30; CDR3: CAWSVAGAEQYF; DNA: TGTGCCTGGAGTGTAGCGGGCGCCGAGCAGTACTTC
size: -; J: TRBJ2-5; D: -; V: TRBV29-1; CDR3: CSVRWGETQYF; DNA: TGCAGCGTTCGGTGGGGTGAGACCCAGTACTTC
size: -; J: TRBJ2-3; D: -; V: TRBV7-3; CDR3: CASSLSGGADTQYF; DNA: TGTGCCAGCAGCTTATCGGGGGGCGCAGATACGCAGTATTTT
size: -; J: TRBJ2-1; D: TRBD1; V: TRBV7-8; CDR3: CASSLADRENEQFF; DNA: TGTGCCAGCAGCTTAGCGGACAGGGAGAATGAGCAGTTCTTC
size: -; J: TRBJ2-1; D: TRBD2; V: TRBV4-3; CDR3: CASSQDFTSGLAGGEQFF; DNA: TGCGCCAGCAGCCAAGATTTTACTAGTGGACTAGCGGGGGGGGAGCAGTTCTTC
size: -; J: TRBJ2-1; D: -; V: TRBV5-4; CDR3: CASSNRDPEQFF; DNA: TGTGCCAGCAGCAACCGGGACCCTGAGCAGTTCTTC
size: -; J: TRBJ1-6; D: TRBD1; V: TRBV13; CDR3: CASSWGTGSNSPLHF; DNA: TGTGCCAGCAGTTGGGGGACAGGGTCGAATTCACCCCTCCACTTT
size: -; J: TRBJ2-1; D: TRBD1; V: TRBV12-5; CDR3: CASGFWGQGMYEQFF; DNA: TGTGCTAGTGGTTTCTGGGGACAGGGGATGTATGAGCAGTTCTTC
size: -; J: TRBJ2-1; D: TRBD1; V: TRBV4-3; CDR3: CASSVDRGNYNEQFF; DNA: TGCGCCAGCAGCGTGGACAGGGGAAATTACAATGAGCAGTTCTTC
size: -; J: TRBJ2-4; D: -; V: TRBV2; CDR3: CASSEPPGLAKNIQYF; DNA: TGTGCCAGCAGTGAACCGCCCGGGTTAGCCAAAAACATTCAGTACTTC
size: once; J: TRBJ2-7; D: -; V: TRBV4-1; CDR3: CASSREQSSREQYF; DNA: TGCGCCAGCAGCCGTGAGCAGAGCTCTCGCGAGCAGTACTTC
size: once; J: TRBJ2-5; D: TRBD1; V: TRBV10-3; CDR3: CAIQSGTEETQYF; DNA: TGTGCCATCCAATCCGGGACAGAAGAGACCCAGTACTTC
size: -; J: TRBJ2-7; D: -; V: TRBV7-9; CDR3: CASSSDNSYEQYF; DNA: TGTGCCAGCAGCTCGGACAACTCCTACGAGCAGTACTTC
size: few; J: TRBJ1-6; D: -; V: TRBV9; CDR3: CASSRQGNSPLHF; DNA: TGTGCCAGCAGTCGTCAGGGGAATTCACCCCTCCACTTT
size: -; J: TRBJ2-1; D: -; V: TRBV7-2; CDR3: CASSLPGTNPYNEQFF; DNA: TGTGCCAGCAGCTTACCCGGGACCAATCCCTACAATGAGCAGTTCTTC
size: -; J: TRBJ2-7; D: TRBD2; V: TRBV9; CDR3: CASSVSTSGSYEQYF; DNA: TGTGCCAGCAGCGTATCAACTAGCGGGAGTTACGAGCAGTACTTC
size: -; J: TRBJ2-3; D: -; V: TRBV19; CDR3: CASRDLPSTDTQYF; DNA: TGTGCCAGTCGAGACTTACCTAGCACAGATACGCAGTATTTT
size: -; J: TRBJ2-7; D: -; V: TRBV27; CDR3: CASSPGHRVDEQYF; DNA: TGTGCCAGCAGTCCGGGCCACAGGGTCGACGAGCAGTACTTC
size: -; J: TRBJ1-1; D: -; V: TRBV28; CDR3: CASRTLGTEAFF; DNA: TGTGCCAGCAGAACATTGGGCACTGAAGCTTTCTTT
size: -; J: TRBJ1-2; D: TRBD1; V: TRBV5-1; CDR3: CASSFGTGDGYTF; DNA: TGCGCCAGCAGCTTCGGGACAGGGGATGGCTACACCTTC
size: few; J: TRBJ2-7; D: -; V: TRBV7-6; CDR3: CASSSTTSLSSYEQYF; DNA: TGTGCCAGCAGCTCCACGACATCTCTGAGCTCCTACGAGCAGTACTTC
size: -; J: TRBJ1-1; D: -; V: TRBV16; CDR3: CASSPVRTEAFF; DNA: TGTGCCAGCAGCCCAGTTCGCACTGAAGCTTTCTTT
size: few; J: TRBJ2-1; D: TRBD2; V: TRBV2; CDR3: CATDPGGINEQFF; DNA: TGTGCCACCGACCCGGGGGGTATCAATGAGCAGTTCTTC
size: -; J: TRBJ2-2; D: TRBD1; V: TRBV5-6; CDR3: CASSPTEITGTGGSGELFF; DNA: TGTGCCAGCAGCCCTACCGAGATAACCGGGACAGGGGGCTCCGGGGAGCTGTTTTTT
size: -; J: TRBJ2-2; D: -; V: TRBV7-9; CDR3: CASSSLIPVGRGAGELFF; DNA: TGTGCCAGCAGCTCCTTAATCCCGGTTGGCAGGGGGGCCGGGGAGCTGTTTTTT
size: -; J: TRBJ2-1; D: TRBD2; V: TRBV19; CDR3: CASSAMGLAGGEQFF; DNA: TGTGCCAGTAGTGCCATGGGACTAGCGGGGGGTGAGCAGTTCTTC
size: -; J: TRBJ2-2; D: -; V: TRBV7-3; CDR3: CASSPDGTGELFF; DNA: TGTGCCAGCAGTCCGGATGGAACCGGGGAGCTGTTTTTT
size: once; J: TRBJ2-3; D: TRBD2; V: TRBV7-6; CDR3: CASSLEAGERADTQYF; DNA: TGTGCCAGCAGCTTAGAGGCGGGAGAGCGGGCAGATACGCAGTATTTT
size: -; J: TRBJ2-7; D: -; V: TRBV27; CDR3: CASSLGLHYEQYF; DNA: TGTGCCAGCAGTTTAGGGCTCCACTACGAGCAGTACTTC
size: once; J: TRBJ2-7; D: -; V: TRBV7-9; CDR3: CASSFSGGPNPYEQYF; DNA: TGTGCCAGCAGCTTCTCGGGGGGCCCTAATCCCTACGAGCAGTACTTC
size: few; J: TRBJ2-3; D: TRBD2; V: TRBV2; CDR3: CASSDWLAGDTDTQYF; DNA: TGTGCCAGCAGTGATTGGCTAGCGGGTGACACAGATACGCAGTATTTT
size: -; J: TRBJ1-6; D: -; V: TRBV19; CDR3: CASSIGGTTNSPLHF; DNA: TGTGCCAGTAGTATAGGCGGGACCACTAATTCACCCCTCCACTTT
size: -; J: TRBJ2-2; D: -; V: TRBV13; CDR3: CASSGTPNTGELFF; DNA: TGTGCCAGCAGCGGGACACCGAACACCGGGGAGCTGTTTTTT
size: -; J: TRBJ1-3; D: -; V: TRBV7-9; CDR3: CASSFTGRSGNTIYF; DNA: TGTGCCAGCAGCTTTACAGGCCGCTCTGGAAACACCATATATTTT